This is a list of T cell receptor beta chains from one sample in a study of blood T cell repertoires in COVID-19. Libraries were prepared by immunoSEQ multiplex PCR; TCRdb keeps only in-frame clonotypes and omits some of them. The sample yields 310,000 or so clones, 70% to 90% seen once. Sequenced: PBMCs or T cells enriched from blood (not recorded which). Every receptor here comes from a woman under 40 who had recovered from COVID-19. Both conserved end residues are part of each CDR3. The order of the fields is clone size, V gene, J gene, D gene, CDR3 DNA, CDR3 protein. D genes are given only for firm matches. Expanded clones are given a class, and other clones once, few, many or no size at all.

-,TRBV5-1,TRBJ1-1,-,TGCGCCAGCAGCTTGGGGGCGGACACGAACACTGAAGCTTTCTTT,CASSLGADTNTEAFF
-,TRBV29-1,TRBJ1-1,-,TGCAGCGCGAAAGGACAGTTGAACACTGAAGCTTTCTTT,CSAKGQLNTEAFF
-,TRBV19,TRBJ1-5,-,TGTGCCAGTAGTCTTCCCACCTCGGCCGGGAGGCCCCAGCATTTT,CASSLPTSAGRPQHF
-,TRBV7-9,TRBJ1-1,TRBD1,TGTGCCAGCAGCTTGTCGACAGGGCGCGATGCTTTCTTT,CASSLSTGRDAFF
-,TRBV20-1,TRBJ1-1,-,TGCAGTGCTACCGGCGGGAAAGAAGCTTTCTTT,CSATGGKEAFF
-,TRBV5-1,TRBJ2-1,-,TGCGCCAGCAGCCTAGATCCGCGCAATGAGCAGTTCTTC,CASSLDPRNEQFF
-,TRBV5-1,TRBJ1-1,-,TGCGCCAGCAGCTTGGCAGGTAGGAACACTGAAGCTTTCTTT,CASSLAGRNTEAFF
few,TRBV27,TRBJ2-7,-,TGTGCCAGCAGTCCCCTTAAGGGAGAGTACGAGCAGTACTTC,CASSPLKGEYEQYF
-,TRBV18,TRBJ2-7,TRBD1,TGTGCCAGCTCACCCGCGACAGGGGGCGACGAGCAGTACTTC,CASSPATGGDEQYF
-,TRBV7-9,TRBJ2-1,-,TGTGCCAGCAGCTTAGGGACAAGCTCCTACAATGAGCAGTTCTTC,CASSLGTSSYNEQFF
-,TRBV2,TRBJ1-2,-,TGTGCCAGTGAGTTGATTTCTAACTATCGGGATGGCTACACCTTC,CASELISNYRDGYTF
-,TRBV6-1,TRBJ1-5,TRBD1,TGTGCCAGCAGTGATGGACAGGCTAGGGGCACCAATCAGCCCCAGCATTTT,CASSDGQARGTNQPQHF
-,TRBV4-2,TRBJ1-2,-,TGTGCCAGCAGCCAAGGGACAGCCGGAACCAGCTACACCTTC,CASSQGTAGTSYTF
-,TRBV28,TRBJ1-5,-,TGTGCCAGCAGTTCCACTACAGGGAGGGGCAATCAGCCCCAGCATTTT,CASSSTTGRGNQPQHF
once,TRBV27,TRBJ1-3,-,TGTGCCAGCAGTTTATCGTACACCCCTGGAAACACCATATATTTT,CASSLSYTPGNTIYF
-,TRBV19,TRBJ2-1,-,TGTGCCACCAGTAGCGCCTACAATGAGCAGTTCTTC,CATSSAYNEQFF
-,TRBV11-2,TRBJ1-5,TRBD1,TGTGCCAGCAGCTCCGTGACAGGGAAAGGTCAGCCCCAGCATTTT,CASSSVTGKGQPQHF
-,TRBV7-6,TRBJ2-1,TRBD1,TGTGCCAGCAGCCACTCCCTGGGACAGGGGAGCCCCTACAATGAGCAGTTCTTC,CASSHSLGQGSPYNEQFF
-,TRBV7-9,TRBJ2-6,-,TGTGCCAGCAGCTTAGGGACCGACAGGTTGGTTTCTGGGGCCAACGTCCTGACTTTC,CASSLGTDRLVSGANVLTF
-,TRBV6-2/TRBV6-3,TRBJ1-6,TRBD1,TGTGCCAGCAGTCACTCTCGGGCAGGGGGTAATTCACCCCTCCACTTT,CASSHSRAGGNSPLHF
-,TRBV6-2/TRBV6-3,TRBJ2-5,TRBD2,TGTGCCAGCAGCCCAAGACTAGCGGGGGCGAATCACCAAGAGACCCAGTACTTC,CASSPRLAGANHQETQYF
-,TRBV11-3,TRBJ2-3,-,TGTGCCAGCAGCTTAGGTGGCCGGGGGTGGATATGGGGCACAGATACGCAGTATTTT,CASSLGGRGWIWGTDTQYF
-,TRBV30,TRBJ1-6,-,TGTGCCTGGAGTGCGGGGGTCTCACCCCTCCACTTT,CAWSAGVSPLHF
-,TRBV5-1,TRBJ2-1,TRBD1,TGCGCCAGCAGTACTAAAGGACAGGGGTCGGATGAGCAGTTCTTC,CASSTKGQGSDEQFF
-,TRBV27,TRBJ1-2,-,TGTGCCAGTGGACAGCACTATGGCTACACCTTC,CASGQHYGYTF
-,TRBV18,TRBJ1-2,-,TGTGCCAGCTCGCAAAGGGGTGGCTACACCTTC,CASSQRGGYTF
-,TRBV7-2,TRBJ1-2,TRBD1,TGTGCCAGCAGCCTAAACCCGACAGGGGGAGGCGGCTACACCTTC,CASSLNPTGGGGYTF
-,TRBV2,TRBJ2-5,-,TGTGCCAGCAGGCTGGGGGAGGTTGCGGAGACCCAGTACTTC,CASRLGEVAETQYF
-,TRBV6-5,TRBJ1-1,-,TGTGCCAGCAGTTCCCGGGGGGGGAACACTGAAGCTTTCTTT,CASSSRGGNTEAFF
-,TRBV30,TRBJ1-2,TRBD1,TGTGCCTGGAGTGTACCTTCCTTAGGACAGGGTCGTGGCTACACCTTC,CAWSVPSLGQGRGYTF
once,TRBV12-3/TRBV12-4,TRBJ2-2,-,TGTGCCAGCAGCCCCGCGGCCGGGGAGCTGTTTTTT,CASSPAAGELFF
once,TRBV30,TRBJ2-3,-,TGTGCCTGGACGAAACACGGGAGAAGCACAGATACGCAGTATTTT,CAWTKHGRSTDTQYF
-,TRBV30,TRBJ1-2,TRBD1,TGTGCCGGAGAGGGACAGGGGCATGGCTACACCTTC,CAGEGQGHGYTF
once,TRBV25-1,TRBJ1-1,-,TGTGCCAGCAGTGACAGGCTGAAGTCTGAAGCTTTCTTT,CASSDRLKSEAFF
-,TRBV30,TRBJ1-2,TRBD1,TGTGCCTGGAGTTCAACCGGGACAGGGACAAGGGGGTATGGCTACACCTTC,CAWSSTGTGTRGYGYTF